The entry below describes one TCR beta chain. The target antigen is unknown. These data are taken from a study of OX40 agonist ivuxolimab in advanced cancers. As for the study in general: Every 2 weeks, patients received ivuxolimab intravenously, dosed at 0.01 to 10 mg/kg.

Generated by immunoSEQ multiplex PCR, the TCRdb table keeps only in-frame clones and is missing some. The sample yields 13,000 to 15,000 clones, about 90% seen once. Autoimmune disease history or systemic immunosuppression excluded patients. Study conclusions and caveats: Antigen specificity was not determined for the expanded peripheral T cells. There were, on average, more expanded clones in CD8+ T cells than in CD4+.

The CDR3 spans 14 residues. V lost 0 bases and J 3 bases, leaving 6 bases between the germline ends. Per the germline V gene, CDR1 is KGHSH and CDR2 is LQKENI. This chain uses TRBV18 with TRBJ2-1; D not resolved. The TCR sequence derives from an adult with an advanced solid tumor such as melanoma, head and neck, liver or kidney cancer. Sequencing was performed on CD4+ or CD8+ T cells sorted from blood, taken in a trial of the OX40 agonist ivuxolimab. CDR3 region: CASSPPSSYNEQFF. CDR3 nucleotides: TGTGCCAGCTCACCACCTTCCAGCTACAATGAGCAGTTCTTC.